Listed below are T cell receptor beta chains from one sample, sequenced in a study of breast tumors, draining lymph nodes, adjacent tissues. One entry per CDR3 protein, called by TCRdb with MiXCR from the multiplex PCR reads. The table lists 200,000 or so distinct CDR3 sequences, 31% of them singletons. Sample: axillary lymph node tissue. These receptors originate from a female donor with breast cancer. Some clones in this sample may be carry-over from other donors' samples. CDR3s include the opening cysteine and the closing phenylalanine or tryptophan. Each record gives: J gene, V gene, clone size, D gene, CDR3 protein, CDR3 DNA. D genes are given only for firm matches. The size field is filled for only some rows; it gives once, few, many or a size class.

TRBJ2-7	TRBV6-6	-	-	CAGSPQGGSYEQYF	TGTGCCGGCAGTCCGCAGGGAGGCTCCTACGAGCAGTACTTC
TRBJ2-2	TRBV24-1	many	-	CATSGGGELFF	TGTGCCACCAGCGGAGGCGGGGAGCTGTTTTTT
TRBJ2-2	TRBV19	many	-	CASSISRGGELFF	TGTGCCAGTAGTATCTCCAGGGGCGGGGAGCTGTTTTTT
TRBJ2-4	TRBV2	-	-	CASSDGRGKNIQYF	TGTGCCAGCAGTGACGGACGGGGAAAAAACATTCAGTACTTC
TRBJ2-1	TRBV3-1	many	-	CASRGYNEQFF	TGTGCCAGCCGAGGGTACAATGAGCAGTTCTTC
TRBJ2-7	TRBV20-1	many	TRBD2	CGAILLAGVAYEQYF	TGCGGTGCCATTCTACTAGCGGGAGTTGCCTACGAGCAGTACTTC
TRBJ2-3	TRBV15	many	TRBD2	CATSEGLADTDTQYF	TGTGCCACCAGCGAGGGGCTAGCGGACACAGATACGCAGTATTTT
TRBJ1-3	TRBV3-1	-	-	CASSRGRAAGNTIYF	TGTGCCAGCAGCCGAGGCAGGGCAGCAGGAAACACCATATATTTT
TRBJ1-5	TRBV7-2	many	-	CASSFSGTLNQPQHF	TGTGCCAGCAGCTTTTCCGGGACACTCAATCAGCCCCAGCATTTT
TRBJ1-2	TRBV9	many	TRBD1	CASSVGGGGYTF	TGTGCCAGCAGCGTAGGAGGGGGCGGCTACACCTTC
TRBJ2-5	TRBV6-2/TRBV6-3	-	TRBD1	CASSHLVGDSRETQYF	TGTGCCAGCAGTCATCTCGTGGGGGACAGCAGAGAGACCCAGTACTTC
TRBJ2-5	TRBV6-1	-	-	CASSSQETQCF	TGTGCCAGCAGTTCCCAAGAGACCCAGTGCTTC
TRBJ2-3	TRBV5-1	many	TRBD2	CASSLGLGGGMSDTQYF	TGCGCCAGCAGCTTGGGCCTTGGCGGGGGTATGTCAGATACGCAGTATTTT
TRBJ2-1	TRBV13	many	-	CASSLMGYNEQFF	TGTGCCAGCAGCTTAATGGGCTACAATGAGCAGTTCTTC
TRBJ2-1	TRBV5-8	many	-	CASSFTRSLGNEQFF	TGTGCCAGCAGCTTTACCCGGTCCCTTGGCAATGAGCAGTTCTTC
TRBJ2-2	TRBV20-1	many	-	CSAPGRSNTGELFF	TGCAGTGCGCCAGGGAGATCAAACACCGGGGAGCTGTTTTTT
TRBJ2-7	TRBV29-1	-	-	CSLAVSYEQYF	TGCAGTTTAGCGGTCTCCTACGAGCAGTACTTC